Below are 13 T cell receptor beta chains sequenced from a single sample in a study of blood T cells in healthy people across ages. PCR was performed a second time for 7 to 11 cycles using a sample-barcoded 5' primer and a J-beta primer mix. TCRdb used MiXCR to reprocess the 5' RACE reads, holding one entry per CDR3 protein. The repertoire has 1.5 million to 2 million distinct CDR3 sequences, 49% of them found once; the top ten carry roughly 2%. What was sequenced was blood. The receptors were sampled from a woman aged 40 to 50 in good health.

The chain couples TRBV24-1 to TRBJ2-1; 7 positions match TRBD2. Per the germline V gene, CDR1 is KGHDR and CDR2 is SFDVKD. V was pared by 4 bases and J by 8 bases, with 7 bases of the junction left unmatched. The CDR3 totals 14 residues. CDR3 nucleotide sequence: TGTGCCACCAGTGAGGCACTAGCGTGGGATGAGCAGTTCTTC. This translates into CATSEALAWDEQFF.

The genes are TRBV13 and TRBJ1-1; D ambiguous. The CDR3 consists of 12 residues. The ends were cut back, 5 bases at V and 11 bases at J, with 15 bases in the middle. Germline V gene sequence: CDR1 PRHDT, CDR2 FYEKMQ (reference sequence). CDR3 region: CASSTQNLWAFF. As DNA, the CDR3 is TGTGCCAGCAGCACCCAGAATTTGTGGGCTTTCTTT.

The chain joins TRBV24-1 to TRBJ1-5; D ambiguous. Trimming shortened V by 3 bases and J by 5 bases, and 13 bases separated the two germline ends. CDR1 is KGHDR and CDR2 is SFDVKD in the germline V gene. This CDR3 contains 15 residues. CDR3 coding DNA: TGTGCCACCAGTGATCCGGACCGAGTCGATCAGCCCCAGCATTTT. Encoded protein: CATSDPDRVDQPQHF.

This clonotype turned up a few times. V gene TRBV20-1 combines with J gene TRBJ2-1, with TRBD2 matching over 11 bases. Trimming cost V 5 bases and J 4 bases; bases outside gene matches: 4. The CDR3 is 14 residues long. From germline, CDR1 is DFQATT and CDR2 SNEGSKA (reference sequence). The CDR3 loop reads CSAVGLAVYNEQFF. The CDR3 DNA reads TGCAGTGCTGTGGGACTAGCGGTTTACAATGAGCAGTTCTTC.

This sequence joins TRBV20-1 and TRBJ2-3; D is perhaps TRBD1 or TRBD2 (6 bases each). The ends were cut back, 6 bases at V and 6 bases at J, with 19 bases in the middle. This CDR3 has 14 residues. From germline, CDR1 is DFQATT and CDR2 SNEGSKA (reference sequence). The CDR3 reads CSAVPWGAADTQYF. The CDR3 DNA reads as TGCAGTGCCGTCCCGTGGGGGGCCGCGGATACGCAGTATTTT.

V gene TRBV6-2 or TRBV6-3 combines with J gene TRBJ2-3; 9 nucleotides line up with TRBD1. The CDR3 has 17 amino acids. The V gene end was trimmed by 2 bases and the J gene end by 2 bases; junction bases not matched to a gene: 8. Germline CDR1 MNHEY, CDR2 SVGEGT. DNA of the CDR3: TGTGCCAGCAGTTACCACCTCGGGACAGGGTACACAGATACGCAGTATTTT. This encodes CASSYHLGTGYTDTQYF.

V is TRBV5-1 and J is TRBJ2-1; the match to TRBD1 covers 10 bases. Trimming took 3 bases from V and 10 from J; bases not matched to a gene: 13. Germline V gene lookup returns CDR1 SGHRS and CDR2 YFSETQ. The CDR3 runs to 16 residues. DNA of the CDR3: TGCGCCAGCAGCTCACAAAACCGGGACAGGGGTGAGGAGCAGTTCTTC. It is translated as CASSSQNRDRGEEQFF.

The chain is built from TRBV5-1 and TRBJ2-1; 9 nucleotides align to TRBD2. V was clipped by 4 bases and J by 7 bases; unmatched bases: 9. CDR1 is SGHRS and CDR2 is YFSETQ in the germline V gene. This CDR3 has 15 residues. The CDR3 DNA reads as TGCGCCAGCAGCCAAGAGCGGGGGGCGTGGAATGAGCAGTTCTTC. Translation gives CASSQERGAWNEQFF.

This clonotype came up once. The rearrangement links TRBV7-2 to TRBJ1-4; no firm D call. Germline loops: CDR1 SGHTA, CDR2 FQGNSA. CDR3 length: 14 residues. The V and J ends lost 1 base and 10 bases respectively, with 13 bases between them. The CDR3 DNA follows: TGTGCCAGCAGCTTAGATCACTTGGAGGGAAAACTGTTTTTT. Its protein product is CASSLDHLEGKLFF.

This sequence joins TRBV2 and TRBJ2-1, with 7 bases matching TRBD2. This CDR3 is built from 15 residues. Trimming took 9 bases from V and 4 from J; bases not matched to a gene: 12. Germline-derived CDR1 and CDR2 are SNHLY and FYNNEI. The CDR3 region is CASRAPRGEYNEQFF. CDR3 nucleotide sequence: TGTGCCAGTCGAGCACCCCGGGGGGAGTACAATGAGCAGTTCTTC. The whole variable domain, remainder taken from reference TRBV2 and TRBJ2-1, is EPEVTQTPSHQVTQMGQEVILRCVPISNHLYFYWYRQILGQKVEFLVSFYNNEISEKSEIFDDQFSVERPDGSNFTLKIRSTKLEDSAMYFCASRAPRGEYNEQFFGPGTRLTVL.

The chain recombines TRBV24-1 with TRBJ2-6, with 9 bases lining up with TRBD2. The CDR3 is 19 amino acids. Losses at the gene ends were 1 base for V and 0 bases for J; bases not matched to a gene: 6. Germline V CDR1 and CDR2: KGHDR, SFDVKD. Here the CDR3 DNA reads TGTGCCACCAGTGATTTCGCTAGCGGGACTAGCTCTGGGGCCAACGTCCTGACTTTC. This codes for CATSDFASGTSSGANVLTF.

This clonotype was picked up a small number of times. The V call is TRBV6-5, the J call TRBJ1-1; 9 bases line up with TRBD1. Germline CDR1 MNHEY, CDR2 SVGAGI. The CDR3 length is 13 residues. J was trimmed by 6 bases and V by 7 bases; bases with no gene match: 6. The CDR3 DNA follows: TGTGCCAGCAACGGGGACAGGGACTCTGAAGCTTTCTTT. Translated, it gives CASNGDRDSEAFF.

Note on this clonotype: A junction boundary mismatches the germline segment, possibly from a read error. The rearrangement joins TRBV20-1 to TRBJ2-5; TRBD1 matches 9 bases. CDR3 length equals 15 residues. Germline V gives CDR1 DFQATT, CDR2 SNEGSKA (reference sequence). The CDR3 coding sequence is TGCAGTGTTAGACCCGGGACAGGGCGGACGGAGACCCAGTACTTC. Translation gives CSVRPGTGRTETQYF.